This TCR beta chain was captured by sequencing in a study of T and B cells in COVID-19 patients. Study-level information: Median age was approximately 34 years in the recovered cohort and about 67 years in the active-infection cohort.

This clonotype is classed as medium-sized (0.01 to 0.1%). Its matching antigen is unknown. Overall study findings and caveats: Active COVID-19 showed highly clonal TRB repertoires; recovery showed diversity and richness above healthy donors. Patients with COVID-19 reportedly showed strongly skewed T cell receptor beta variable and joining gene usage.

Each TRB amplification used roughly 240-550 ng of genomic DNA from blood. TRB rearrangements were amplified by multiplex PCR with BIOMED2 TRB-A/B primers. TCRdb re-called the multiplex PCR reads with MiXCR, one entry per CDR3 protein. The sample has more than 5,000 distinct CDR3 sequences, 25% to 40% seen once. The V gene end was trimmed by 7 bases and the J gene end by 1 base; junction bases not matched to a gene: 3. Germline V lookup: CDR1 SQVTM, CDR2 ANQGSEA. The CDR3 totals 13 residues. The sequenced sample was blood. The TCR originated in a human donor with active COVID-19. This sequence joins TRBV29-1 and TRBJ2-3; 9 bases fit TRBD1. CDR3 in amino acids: CSGTGDGTDTQYF. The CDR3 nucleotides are TGCAGCGGGACAGGGGATGGCACAGATACGCAGTATTTT.